The clone carrying this TCR beta chain was recorded many times. Its matching antigen is unknown. This sample is part of a study of Graves' ophthalmopathy and Graves' hyperthyroidism. Turning to the study itself: Before any treatment, peripheral blood was taken at the initial diagnosis. General study results and limits: The majority of expanded thyroid clonotypes above 0.001 frequency also occurred in blood.

Germline V gene data show CDR1 as MDHEN and CDR2 as SYDVKM. V lost 7 bases and J 3 bases, leaving 7 bases between the germline ends. There are 11 residues in the CDR3. Using RNA transcripts, the TCR beta CDR3 regions were amplified. An initial RT-PCR round employing HTBI primers preceded a second-round multiplex PCR. From the multiplex PCR reads, TCRdb called clonotypes with MiXCR, one entry per CDR3 protein. The sample lists around 400,000 distinct CDR3 sequences, around 19% seen once, with around 1.6% in the top ten. The TCR originated in a woman aged 18-29 years with Graves' ophthalmopathy. The chain is built from TRBV28 and TRBJ2-7; D is uncertain. Sequencing was carried out using peripheral blood. CDR3 sequence: CASMGSYEQYF. The DNA of the CDR3 is TGTGCCAGCATGGGCAGCTACGAGCAGTACTTC.